The sequence of this T cell receptor (beta chain) was determined in a study of cytomegalovirus exposure and HLA in healthy donors. Concerning this clone itself: Its antigen remains unidentified.

Trimming removed 5 bases at V and 4 bases at J, with 9 bases between. Germline V gives CDR1 LNHDA, CDR2 SQIVND (reference sequence). CDR3 length equals 13 residues. Study results and limitations: Through in vitro validation, a few CMV-associated chains were shown to be specific for CMV antigens. The study put some 150 TCR beta chains on its list as cytomegalovirus-associated.

Repertoires were generated with immunoSEQ multiplex PCR, while TCRdb's copy carries only in-frame clones and drops some. This sample has roughly 190,000 clones, with about 83% found just once. Sequenced input: PBMCs. This chain connects TRBV19 to TRBJ2-1; the D gene is possibly TRBD1 (6 bases). The sequence came from a woman aged 18-29 years in good health and CMV-seronegative. Written as DNA, the CDR3 is TGTGCCAGTAGTTCAGGACAGTACAATGAGCAGTTCTTC. This encodes CASSSGQYNEQFF.